These 19 T cell receptor beta chains originate from one sample sequenced in a study of shared clonotypes between healthy human individuals. Some clones are missing from TCRdb's copy, which holds only in-frame ones; the method was immunoSEQ multiplex PCR. The table shows some 2.1 million clones, with around 95% occurring only once. Sequencing was done on a sample of naive CD4+ T cells sorted from blood. The subset: CD45RA+ positively selected. Receptors originate from a young man in good health.

V gene TRBV10-3 combines with J gene TRBJ2-1; tentatively, D is TRBD2 (5 bases). The CDR3 contains 15 residues. V was pared by 2 bases and J by 8 bases, with 16 bases between. Germline V gene data show CDR1 as ENHRY and CDR2 as SYGVKD. The CDR3 bases are TGTGCCATCAGTGAGCCTGGCGTAGGAGCGGATGAGCAGTTCTTC. It is translated as CAISEPGVGADEQFF.

The chain has TRBV6-5 and TRBJ1-5; 7 bases map to TRBD1. J lost 4 bases, V lost 6 bases, and 6 bases had no gene match. CDR1 and CDR2 (germline): MNHEY, SVGAGI. The CDR3 has 14 amino acids. CDR3 residues: CASSATTGNQPQHF. For the CDR3, the DNA is TGTGCCAGCAGCGCAACGACAGGGAATCAGCCCCAGCATTTT.

This chain connects TRBV6-6 to TRBJ1-5; D is perhaps TRBD1 (5 bases). Per germline, CDR1 MNHNY and CDR2 SVGAGI (reference sequence). Trimming pared 2 bases from V and 3 bases from J, leaving 11 bases between. The CDR3 is 15 residues long. CDR3 sequence: CASSYGTGPNQPQHF. The CDR3 region has the DNA TGTGCCAGCAGTTACGGTACAGGCCCCAATCAGCCCCAGCATTTT.

The rearrangement joins TRBV2 to TRBJ1-5; TRBD1 matches 10 bases. From germline, CDR1 is SNHLY and CDR2 FYNNEI. The CDR3 runs to 15 residues. V dropped 7 bases and J dropped 3; count of bases not matched to a gene: 6. This CDR3 reads CASTGQGIFNQPQHF. In DNA, the CDR3 is TGTGCCAGCACGGGACAGGGGATCTTCAATCAGCCCCAGCATTTT.

In its sample, this clone was seen once. The chain joins TRBV10-1 to TRBJ2-7; a possible D gene is TRBD2 (5 bases). Trimming shortened V by 2 bases and J by 2 bases, and 7 bases separated the two germline ends. In germline, CDR1 is WNHNN, CDR2 SYGVQD (reference sequence). The CDR3 covers 13 residues. The CDR3 region has the DNA TGCGCCAGCAGTGAGGACGGGGCCTACGAGCAGTACTTC. This translates into CASSEDGAYEQYF.

The gene calls are TRBV29-1 and TRBJ2-5; the match to TRBD2 covers 7 bases. The CDR3 runs 13 residues. CDR1 and CDR2 from the germline V gene are SQVTM and ANQGSEA. V shed 5 bases, J shed 4 bases, and the junction held 7 bases outside the gene matches. Here the CDR3 reads CSVRTRFTETQYF. The CDR3 coding sequence is TGCAGCGTTAGGACTAGGTTCACAGAGACCCAGTACTTC.

The sample holds a few counts of this clone. The J gene is TRBJ2-7, the V gene TRBV2; D uncertain. CDR1 and CDR2 from the germline V gene are SNHLY and FYNNEI. With 6 bases removed from V and 4 bases from J, the gap between germline ends came to 4 bases. The CDR3 runs 10 residues. CDR3 nucleotide sequence: TGTGCCAGCAGGATATACGAGCAGTACTTC. Encoded protein: CASRIYEQYF. Drawing the rest from reference TRBV2 and TRBJ2-7, the complete variable domain is EPEVTQTPSHQVTQMGQEVILRCVPISNHLYFYWYRQILGQKVEFLVSFYNNEISEKSEIFDDQFSVERPDGSNFTLKIRSTKLEDSAMYFCASRIYEQYFGPGTRLTVT.

As for this clone: The sample contains more than one DNA sequence encoding this CDR3. The chain uses TRBV29-1 and TRBJ2-3; 11 bases line up with TRBD2. This CDR3 contains 16 residues. Per the germline V gene, CDR1 is SQVTM and CDR2 is ANQGSEA. V shed 0 bases and J 2 bases; nucleotides not matched to a gene: 4. Here the CDR3 reads CSVEDLAGGPTDTQYF. The CDR3, as DNA: TGCAGCGTTGAAGATCTAGCGGGGGGCCCCACAGATACGCAGTATTTT.

The rearrangement links TRBV2 to TRBJ2-1, with D possibly being TRBD1 (5 bases). The CDR3 spans 16 residues. V gave up 1 base and J gave up 2 bases, with 12 bases separating them. Germline V lookup: CDR1 SNHLY, CDR2 FYNNEI. CDR3 DNA sequence: TGTGCCAGCAGTGAAGAAAGCAGGGCGGCCTACAATGAGCAGTTCTTC. Translation gives CASSEESRAAYNEQFF.

The sample holds one count of this clone. The chain joins TRBV5-1 to TRBJ2-3, with no clear D. The CDR3 has 16 residues. In germline, CDR1 is SGHRS, CDR2 YFSETQ. V lost 1 base and J 4 bases, leaving 16 bases between the germline ends. The CDR3: CASSLTPDRAPDTQYF. In DNA form, the CDR3 reads TGCGCCAGCAGCTTGACCCCAGACCGAGCGCCAGATACGCAGTATTTT. Using reference TRBV5-1 and TRBJ2-3 for the parts outside the CDR3, the full variable domain is KAGVTQTPRYLIKTRGQQVTLSCSPISGHRSVSWYQQTPGQGLQFLFEYFSETQRNKGNFPGRFSGRQFSNSRSEMNVSTLELGDSALYLCASSLTPDRAPDTQYFGPGTRLTVL.

This clone was counted once. V usage is TRBV6-5 and J usage is TRBJ1-5; no firm D call. This CDR3 contains 14 residues. Germline CDR1 MNHEY, CDR2 SVGAGI. V lost 5 bases and J 2 bases, leaving 10 bases between the germline ends. CDR3 DNA: TGTGCCAGCAGTCTACTCTCCGGCAATCAGCCCCAGCATTTT. The encoded protein is CASSLLSGNQPQHF.

The rearrangement links TRBV6-5 to TRBJ1-1; D unresolved. Germline values: CDR1 MNHEY, CDR2 SVGAGI. The CDR3 totals 15 residues. Between the trimmed V and J ends, which lost 7 bases and 0 bases, there was a span of 15 bases. This CDR3 is CASTLSYSLNTEAFF. CDR3 DNA sequence: TGTGCCAGCACCCTTTCCTATTCCTTGAACACTGAAGCTTTCTTT.

Of note for this clone: This CDR3 is also generated by other DNA sequences in the sample. For the CDR3, the DNA is TGTGCCAGCAGCGCGACGAGCGGTTCCTACGAGCAGTACTTC. It is translated as CASSATSGSYEQYF. The rearrangement uses TRBV7-2 and TRBJ2-7; possibly TRBD2 for D (5 bases). This CDR3 has 14 amino acids. Per germline, CDR1 SGHTA and CDR2 FQGNSA. V was clipped by 5 bases and J by 1 base, with 12 bases between them.

This clone has only a few counts. This rearrangement joins TRBV4-2 to TRBJ1-5; 10 positions agree with TRBD1. Losses at the gene ends were 3 bases for V and 6 bases for J; bases not matched to a gene: 8. This CDR3 comprises 16 residues. Germline V CDR1 and CDR2: LGHNA, YNFKEQ. The chain's CDR3 is CASSQNRDRGGQPQHF. The CDR3 bases are TGTGCCAGCAGCCAGAACCGGGACAGGGGTGGTCAGCCCCAGCATTTT.

This chain connects TRBV7-2 to TRBJ1-3; the D gene is possibly TRBD1 (6 bases). V gave up 7 bases and J gave up 0 bases, with 13 bases separating them. This CDR3 comprises 15 residues. From germline, CDR1 is SGHTA and CDR2 FQGNSA. The DNA for the CDR3 is TGTGCCAGCACCACCGAGGGGGGCTCTGGAAACACCATATATTTT. Translated: CASTTEGGSGNTIYF.

The chain employs TRBV10-1 and TRBJ2-7; 11 bases map to TRBD1. Germline CDR1 and CDR2: WNHNN and SYGVQD (reference sequence). The J segment lost 0 bases and the V segment lost 5 bases, leaving 3 bases of the junction unmatched. The CDR3 is 15 amino acids. DNA for the CDR3: TGCGCCAGCAGTCTGGGACAGGGGGGCTCCTACGAGCAGTACTTC. Amino acids: CASSLGQGGSYEQYF.

A note on this clone: The sample holds other DNA sequences that translate to the same CDR3. The V and J genes are TRBV5-1 and TRBJ2-3; D unclear. CDR1 is SGHRS and CDR2 is YFSETQ in the germline V gene. This CDR3 is 12 amino acids long. Trimming cost V 0 bases and J 5 bases, with 4 bases left between them. CDR3 residues: CASSLGRDTQYF. As DNA, the CDR3 is TGCGCCAGCAGCTTGGGGAGAGATACGCAGTATTTT.

The chain uses TRBV6-1 and TRBJ1-4, with D tentatively TRBD1 (5 bases). The germline V and J ends were trimmed by 4 bases and 0 bases, with 9 bases remaining between them. The CDR3 runs 15 residues. Germline lookup yields CDR1 MNHNS and CDR2 SASEGT. The CDR3: CASSAGRATNEKLFF. The CDR3 DNA reads as TGTGCCAGCAGTGCAGGGAGGGCAACTAATGAAAAACTGTTTTTT.

The rearrangement links TRBV5-1 to TRBJ1-4; 9 nucleotides line up with TRBD1. Germline V gene data show CDR1 as SGHRS and CDR2 as YFSETQ. With 3 bases clipped from V and 5 bases from J, the junction kept 8 bases outside the gene matches. The CDR3 has 16 amino acids. The chain's CDR3 is CASSSLQGARNEKLFF. The CDR3 DNA reads as TGCGCCAGCAGCTCGTTACAGGGGGCCAGGAATGAAAAACTGTTTTTT.